This note documents a single TCR beta chain sequence. The antigen remains unidentified. The PCR contained 60 Vbeta and 13 Jbeta primers. Sequencing was performed with immunoSEQ multiplex PCR; in TCRdb, only in-frame clones are kept and a portion is missing. This sample carries 75,000 to 100,000 clones, approximately 85% of them seen once, and the ten largest clones take about 5.5%. This sample is part of a study of cytomegalovirus exposure and HLA in healthy donors. Broader study findings: As immune exposure information, only CMV serostatus was available. The authors assumed roughly uniform sequencing depth across donors for presence/absence analyses.

Per germline, CDR1 SGHVS and CDR2 FQNEAQ. The CDR3 consists of 14 residues. V was cut by 6 bases and J by 0 bases, with 9 bases left in between. The rearrangement joins TRBV7-8 to TRBJ2-4; the D gene is possibly TRBD1 (5 bases). The material sequenced was PBMCs. The receptor was isolated from a middle-aged man in good health and CMV-seropositive. Here the CDR3 reads CASSKTGAKNIQYF. Written as DNA, the CDR3 is TGTGCCAGCAGTAAAACAGGAGCCAAAAACATTCAGTACTTC.